This is a list of T cell receptor beta chains from one sample in a study of blood T cell repertoires in COVID-19. Clones were read by immunoSEQ multiplex PCR, and TCRdb kept only the in-frame ones, dropping some. Here the sample spans 150,000 or so clones, about 92% being singletons. The sample was peripheral blood. These receptors were taken from an older woman with COVID-19, enrolled during active disease. Both conserved end residues are part of each CDR3. The D gene is left open where the match is weak. Some rows have no size entry. The others give once, few or many, or a class for an expanded clone.

>TRBV6-5|TRBJ1-2|NA|NA
CASSQDSYGYTF
TGTGCCAGCAGTCAGGACAGCTATGGCTACACCTTC
>TRBV7-2|TRBJ1-6|NA|NA
CASSSSVLQNSPLHF
TGTGCCAGCAGCTCATCAGTACTACAAAATTCACCCCTCCACTTT
>TRBV19|TRBJ2-7|NA|NA
CASSISYTGFSYEQYF
TGTGCCAGTAGTATCTCATACACAGGGTTCTCCTACGAGCAGTACTTC
>TRBV2|TRBJ2-4|TRBD2|NA
CASTRLARNIQYF
TGTGCCAGCACCAGACTAGCGAGGAACATTCAGTACTTC
>TRBV4-1|TRBJ1-6|TRBD1|NA
CASSHPTAGQGANYGSPLHF
TGCGCCAGCAGCCATCCAACCGCTGGACAGGGGGCTAATTATGGTTCACCCCTCCACTTT
>TRBV5-1|TRBJ2-2|NA|NA
CARKTRGANTGELFF
TGCGCCAGAAAGACTAGAGGAGCGAACACCGGGGAGCTGTTTTTT
>TRBV19|TRBJ2-5|TRBD1|NA
CASRQGAGETQYF
TGTGCCAGTCGACAGGGCGCGGGAGAGACCCAGTACTTC
>TRBV4-3|TRBJ1-3|NA|NA
CASSQEGDPAGGNTIYF
TGCGCCAGCAGCCAAGAAGGCGACCCAGCGGGAGGAAACACCATATATTTT
>TRBV19|TRBJ1-3|TRBD1|NA
CASSSEQGPFATIYF
TGTGCCAGTAGCAGCGAACAGGGGCCCTTTGCCACCATATATTTT
>TRBV5-8|TRBJ1-2|TRBD1|NA
CASSLSSGQGYGYTF
TGTGCCAGCAGCTTGAGTTCCGGACAGGGCTATGGCTACACCTTC
>TRBV29-1|TRBJ2-7|TRBD1|NA
CSVSGPGQGLSYEQYF
TGCAGCGTTAGCGGTCCGGGACAGGGATTATCCTACGAGCAGTACTTC
>TRBV5-4|TRBJ2-3|TRBD2|NA
CASSLGGVAGGPRTDTQYF
TGTGCCAGCAGCTTGGGAGGAGTAGCGGGGGGGCCGCGCACAGATACGCAGTATTTT
>TRBV28|TRBJ1-4|TRBD1|NA
CASSLGGQGNEKLFF
TGTGCCAGCAGTTTAGGGGGACAGGGGAATGAAAAACTGTTTTTT
>TRBV27|TRBJ1-2|NA|NA
CASSFLNQRLRYGYTF
TGTGCCAGCAGTTTCCTAAACCAGAGGTTACGCTATGGCTACACCTTC
>TRBV7-2|TRBJ2-7|NA|once
CASSLSRYEQYF
TGTGCCAGCAGCTTATCTCGCTACGAGCAGTACTTC
>TRBV30|TRBJ1-2|NA|NA
CAWSIQSYGYTF
TGTGCCTGGAGTATACAGTCCTATGGCTACACCTTC
>TRBV6-5|TRBJ1-5|TRBD1|NA
CASSGTGDHNQPQHF
TGTGCCAGCAGCGGGACAGGGGATCACAATCAGCCCCAGCATTTT
>TRBV19|TRBJ2-1|NA|NA
CASSAPPRGFVRNEQFF
TGTGCCAGTAGTGCCCCCCCCCGGGGTTTCGTTCGTAATGAGCAGTTCTTC
>TRBV6-5|TRBJ1-4|NA|NA
CASRRISVDEKLFF
TGTGCCAGCAGACGAATCTCGGTGGATGAAAAACTGTTTTTT
>TRBV6-5|TRBJ1-2|TRBD1|NA
CASSPTGPDGYTF
TGTGCCAGCAGTCCGACAGGGCCGGATGGCTACACCTTC
>TRBV5-4|TRBJ2-7|NA|NA
CASSLRGATYEQYF
TGTGCCAGCAGCCTCCGGGGGGCTACCTACGAGCAGTACTTC
>TRBV7-2|TRBJ1-3|NA|NA
CASSPGRGTGNTIYF
TGTGCCAGCAGCCCTGGCCGGGGGACCGGAAACACCATATATTTT
>TRBV27|TRBJ1-1|NA|NA
CASGRAPEAFF
TGTGCCAGCGGCAGGGCCCCCGAAGCTTTCTTT
>TRBV7-2|TRBJ1-1|TRBD1|NA
CASSLGWTGSTEAFF
TGTGCCAGCAGCTTAGGTTGGACAGGAAGCACTGAAGCTTTCTTT
>TRBV6-5|TRBJ1-1|NA|NA
CASGRGTEAFF
TGTGCCAGCGGTCGGGGAACTGAAGCTTTCTTT
>TRBV5-1|TRBJ2-2|TRBD1|NA
CASSLGQGRGTGELFF
TGCGCCAGCAGCCTCGGACAGGGAAGGGGAACCGGGGAGCTGTTTTTT
>TRBV5-1|TRBJ1-2|TRBD1|NA
CASSRGQGAFGYTF
TGCGCCAGCAGCAGGGGACAGGGGGCTTTTGGCTACACCTTC
>TRBV2|TRBJ1-1|NA|once
CASRVWWGGETEAFF
TGTGCCAGCAGAGTTTGGTGGGGCGGGGAGACTGAAGCTTTCTTT
>TRBV13|TRBJ1-2|TRBD1|once
CASSLGAGGRGVLGYTF
TGTGCCAGCAGCTTAGGGGCCGGAGGCAGGGGGGTCCTGGGCTACACCTTC
>TRBV27|TRBJ2-3|TRBD2|once
CASSLRLAGGSDTQYF
TGTGCCAGCAGTTTACGACTAGCGGGGGGCTCAGATACGCAGTATTTT
>TRBV7-2|TRBJ2-1|TRBD2|NA
CASSLRLAGGYNEQFF
TGTGCCAGCAGCTTGCGCCTAGCGGGGGGGTACAATGAGCAGTTCTTC